In its sample, the clone carrying this TCR beta chain was seen many times. Antigen: not known. This record comes from a study of T cell repertoires in cytomegalovirus infection. TCRdb re-analysed the reads in MiXCR, keeping a single row per CDR3 protein. The data contain approximately 730,000 distinct CDR3 sequences, about 28% of them seen just once; the ten biggest clones take up roughly 13%. Germline lookup yields CDR1 SGHVS and CDR2 FNYEAQ. This CDR3 spans 15 amino acids. The V and J ends lost 1 base and 4 bases respectively, with 14 bases between them. The starting material was cultured CD8+ T cells from PBMCs, obtained from culture after CMV antigen stimulation. The TCR comes from a human donor in good health (CMV status not recorded). Some clones in this sample may be carry-over from other donors' samples. The chain links TRBV7-6 to TRBJ2-7; no firm D call. CDR3 DNA sequence: TGTGCCAGCAGCTTAGTTCTCGCACGGACGTACGAGCAGTACTTC. It encodes CASSLVLARTYEQYF.